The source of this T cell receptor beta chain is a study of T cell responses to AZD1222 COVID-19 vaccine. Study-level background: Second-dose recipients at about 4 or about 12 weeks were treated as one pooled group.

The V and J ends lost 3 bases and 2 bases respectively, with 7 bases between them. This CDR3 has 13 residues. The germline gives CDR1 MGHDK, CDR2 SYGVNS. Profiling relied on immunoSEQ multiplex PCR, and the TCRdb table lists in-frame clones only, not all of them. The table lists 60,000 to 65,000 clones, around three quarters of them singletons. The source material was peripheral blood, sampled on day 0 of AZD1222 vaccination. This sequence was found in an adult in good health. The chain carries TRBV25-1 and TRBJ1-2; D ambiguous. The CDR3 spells CASSDIGNYGYTF. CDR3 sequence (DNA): TGTGCCAGCAGTGATATAGGGAACTATGGCTACACCTTC.